This note documents a single T cell receptor (beta chain) sequence. Original methodology: Estimated nucleated cell counts came from reference gene primer amplification. Here immunoSEQ multiplex PCR was the method, and the copy in TCRdb shows in-frame clones only, minus some. V and J calls plus clone size are reproduced from that table; the DNA served to infer D and trimming. Of about 110,000 clones listed, 70% to 90% are singletons. Germline V lookup: CDR1 MDHEN, CDR2 SYDVKM. The V segment lost 5 bases and the J segment 6 bases; nucleotides outside the gene matches: 6. The CDR3 runs to 14 residues. This sample was included in a study of blood T cell repertoires in COVID-19. Looking at the study overall: Spain, Italy and the United States supplied samples that represented acute and convalescent COVID-19. From T cells, B-cell-depleted T cells, or PBMCs came the material, which was cDNA or gDNA.

The source material was peripheral blood. This TCR came from a human donor in a cohort sampled during active COVID-19. V gene TRBV28 combines with J gene TRBJ2-2, with TRBD2 matching over 7 bases. The CDR3 nucleotides are TGTGCCAGCAGTGTGGGACTATTTTCCGGGGAGCTGTTTTTT. Amino acid sequence: CASSVGLFSGELFF.